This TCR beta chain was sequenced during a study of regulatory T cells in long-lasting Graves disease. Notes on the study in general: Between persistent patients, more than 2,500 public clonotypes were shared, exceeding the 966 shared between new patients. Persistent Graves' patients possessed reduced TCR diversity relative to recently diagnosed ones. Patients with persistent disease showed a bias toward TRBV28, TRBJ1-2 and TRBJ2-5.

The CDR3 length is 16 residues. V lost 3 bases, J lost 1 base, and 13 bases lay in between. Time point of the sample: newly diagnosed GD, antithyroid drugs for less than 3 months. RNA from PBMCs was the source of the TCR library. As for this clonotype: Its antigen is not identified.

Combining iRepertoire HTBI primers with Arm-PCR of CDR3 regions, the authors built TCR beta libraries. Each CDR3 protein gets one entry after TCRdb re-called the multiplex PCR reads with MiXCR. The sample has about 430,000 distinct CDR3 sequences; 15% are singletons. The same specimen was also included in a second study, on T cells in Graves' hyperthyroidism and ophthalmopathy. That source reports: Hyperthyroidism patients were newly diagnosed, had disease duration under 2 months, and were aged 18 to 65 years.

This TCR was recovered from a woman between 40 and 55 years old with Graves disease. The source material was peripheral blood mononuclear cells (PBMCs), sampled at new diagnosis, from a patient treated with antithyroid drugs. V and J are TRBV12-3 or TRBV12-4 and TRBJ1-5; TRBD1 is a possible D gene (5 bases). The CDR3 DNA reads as TGTGCCAGCAGTTTTACGGGGGTTGCGAGCAATCAGCCCCAGCATTTT. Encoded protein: CASSFTGVASNQPQHF.